This T cell receptor (beta chain) was identified during a study of blood T cell repertoires in COVID-19. As for the study in general: PBMCs, B-cell-depleted T cells, or T cells were the source of the cDNA or gDNA that made up the material.

Notes on this clone: One junction end disagrees with the germline gene, perhaps due to a read error.

Participants were aged about 18 to 100 years from 24 US areas. Per the original methods: Reference gene primer amplification gave estimated nucleated cell counts. Using immunoSEQ multiplex PCR, the repertoire was profiled, and TCRdb retains in-frame clones only, with some absent. Clonal size and the V and J genes are those of that table, whereas D and trimming came from the DNA. This table holds a few hundred thousand clones, around 87% found once. Germline CDR1 and CDR2: SEHNR and FQNEAQ (reference sequence). CDR3 length equals 15 residues. The chain is built from TRBV7-9 and TRBJ1-6, with TRBD1 matching 7 bases. Sample: PBMCs or T cells enriched from blood (not recorded which). This TCR was sampled from a man aged 35-49 years in a cohort exposed to, infected with or recovered from COVID-19 (not recorded which). CDR3 nucleotide sequence: TGTGCCAGCAGCTTAACAGGGGCCTATCATTCACCCCTCCACTTT. It encodes CASSLTGAYHSPLHF.